Given below is one T cell receptor (beta chain) in context. This record belongs to a study of blood T cell repertoires in COVID-19. Study details: There were acute and convalescent COVID-19 samples, and they came from the United States, Italy and Spain. Sample material is recorded as cDNA or gDNA derived from T cells, B-cell-depleted T cells, or PBMCs.

Under the authors' procedure: Cell counts per sample came from amplifying reference gene primers. Sequencing was performed with immunoSEQ multiplex PCR; in TCRdb, only in-frame clones are kept and a portion is missing. Clone size and V and J calls were adopted from that table, with D and trimming inferred from the DNA. The sample carries roughly 260,000 clones, around nine tenths recorded once. V lost 4 bases and J lost 4, with 16 bases in between. This CDR3 comprises 15 residues. Germline V gives CDR1 SGHDT, CDR2 YYEEEE. The sequenced sample consisted of peripheral blood. The gene calls are TRBV5-6 and TRBJ2-3; tentative D call: TRBD2 (6 bases). The clonotype comes from a man between 40 and 49 years old who had recovered from COVID-19. CDR3 amino acids: CASSDAGRGPDTQYF. The CDR3, as DNA: TGTGCCAGCAGCGACGCGGGGAGAGGGCCAGATACGCAGTATTTT. Full variable domain (rest looked up from reference TRBV5-6 and TRBJ2-3): DAGVTQSPTHLIKTRGQQVTLRCSPKSGHDTVSWYQQALGQGPQFIFQYYEEEERQRGNFPDRFSGHQFPNYSSELNVNALLLGDSALYLCASSDAGRGPDTQYFGPGTRLTVL.